Below, 10 T cell receptor beta chains from the same sample are listed, as sequenced in a study of T cell responses to AZD1222 COVID-19 vaccine. This table comes from immunoSEQ multiplex PCR, and its TCRdb copy is limited to in-frame clones, with some not included. The sample lists about 220,000 clones, about 92% occurring once. Sample: peripheral blood, taken on day 0 of MenACWY control vaccination. These receptors were taken from an adult in good health.

This clone was observed a single time. The V call is TRBV18, the J call TRBJ1-1; D gene ambiguous. The CDR3 sequence is 14 residues long. The germline gives CDR1 KGHSH, CDR2 LQKENI. The ends were cut back, 4 bases at V and 1 base at J, with 10 bases in the middle. The CDR3 is CASSLNVENTEAFF. The DNA of the CDR3 is TGTGCCAGCTCACTAAACGTGGAGAACACTGAAGCTTTCTTT.

V gene TRBV3-1 (or the pseudogene TRBV3-2) combines with J gene TRBJ1-6, with 8 positions matching TRBD1. The CDR3 has 15 amino acids. Germline values: CDR1 LGHDT, CDR2 YNNKEL (reference sequence). The V and J ends lost 4 bases and 7 bases, in that order; junction bases with no gene match: 6. The DNA of the CDR3 is TGTGCCAGCAGCCCAGGGGGCTTCGGAAATTCACCCCTCCACTTT. This translates into CASSPGGFGNSPLHF.

The CDR3 DNA reads as TGTGCCAGCTCACCCCCAGGGGGCAATCAGCCCCAGCATTTT. Translated, it gives CASSPPGGNQPQHF. V usage is TRBV18 and J usage is TRBJ1-5; possibly TRBD1 for D (6 bases). The V gene's germline CDR1 is KGHSH and CDR2 LQKENI. This CDR3 contains 14 residues. Trimming took 3 bases from V and 2 from J, leaving 8 bases between them.

V usage is TRBV5-6 and J usage is TRBJ1-2; 7 bases agree with TRBD1. The CDR3 has 15 residues. Germline CDR1 reads SGHDT; CDR2 reads YYEEEE. After removal of 2 bases from V and 2 bases from J, the junction contained 6 bases not matched to a gene. The CDR3 region is CASSFQGQANYGYTF. The CDR3 DNA sequence: TGTGCCAGCAGCTTCCAAGGACAGGCGAACTATGGCTACACCTTC.

V and J are TRBV11-1 and TRBJ1-1; D perhaps matches TRBD1 (6 bases). The germline V gene encodes CDR1 SGHAT and CDR2 FQDESV (reference sequence). The CDR3 totals 15 residues. The V and J ends lost 4 bases and 10 bases respectively, with 22 bases between them. The CDR3 sequence: CASSSPEQGNLRAFF. DNA for the CDR3: TGTGCCAGCAGCTCACCCGAACAGGGCAATCTACGAGCTTTCTTT.

This chain's CDR3 is CASSVIRPMGTEAFF. As DNA, the CDR3 is TGTGCCAGCAGTGTTATACGGCCGATGGGCACTGAAGCTTTCTTT. V usage is TRBV2 and J usage is TRBJ1-1; no reliable D call. The CDR3 spans 15 residues. From germline, CDR1 is SNHLY and CDR2 FYNNEI. V lost 4 bases and J 4 bases, leaving 16 bases between the germline ends.

V gene TRBV18 combines with J gene TRBJ2-5; a weak D match, TRBD1 (5 bases). CDR1 is KGHSH, CDR2 LQKENI, per germline. CDR3 length: 13 residues. Trimming stripped 3 bases from V and 0 bases from J, with 5 bases between. The CDR3 nucleotides read TGTGCCAGCTCACCGGACAACCAAGAGACCCAGTACTTC. Protein: CASSPDNQETQYF.

In its sample, this clone was seen once. The rearrangement uses TRBV6-2 or TRBV6-3 and TRBJ1-1; no reliable D call. Germline CDR1 and CDR2: MNHEY and SVGEGT. The CDR3 runs to 12 residues. Trimming pared 5 bases from V and 1 base from J, leaving 5 bases between. The CDR3 nucleotides read TGTGCCAGCAGTGGCACGAACACTGAAGCTTTCTTT. It encodes CASSGTNTEAFF.

The V call is TRBV28, the J call TRBJ1-6; D possibly corresponds to TRBD1 (5 bases). This CDR3 is 16 amino acids long. Germline V gene data show CDR1 as MDHEN and CDR2 as SYDVKM. V lost 7 bases and J lost 5, with 18 bases in between. The CDR3 sequence: CASTSAGGEDNSPLHF. DNA of the CDR3: TGTGCCAGCACCTCCGCGGGGGGGGAAGATAATTCACCCCTCCACTTT. Filled out from reference TRBV28 and TRBJ1-6, the complete variable domain reads DVKVTQSSRYLVKRTGEKVFLECVQDMDHENMFWYRQDPGLGLRLIYFSYDVKMKEKGDIPEGYSVSREKKERFSLILESASTNQTSMYLCASTSAGGEDNSPLHFGNGTRLTVT.

The V call is TRBV13, the J call TRBJ2-5; maybe TRBD2 (6 bases). The germline V gene encodes CDR1 PRHDT and CDR2 FYEKMQ (reference sequence). The CDR3 loop spans 13 amino acids. The ends were cut back, 1 base at V and 5 bases at J, with 8 bases in the middle. CDR3 coding DNA: TGTGCCAGCAGCTTAGACCGGGGGGAGACCCAGTACTTC. As protein: CASSLDRGETQYF.